This entry concerns a single T cell receptor (beta chain). Its specificity is not known. The CDR3 length is 16 residues. V trimming: 3 bases; J trimming: 2 bases; junction bases outside the gene matches: 6. Germline-derived CDR1 and CDR2 are SGDLS and YYNGEE. This sample was taken from a study of graft-versus-host responses after intestinal transplantation. Study observations and caveats: Early after transplant, HvG declines were associated with peak levels of circulating GvH clones.

This table comes from immunoSEQ multiplex PCR, and its TCRdb copy is limited to in-frame clones, with some not included. The table records about 86,000 clones, 88% of them present only once. The genes are TRBV9 and TRBJ2-5, with 11 bases fitting TRBD2. This receptor was taken from a human donor who was the organ donor for an intestinal transplant. The sample consisted of unstimulated CD4+ T cells sorted from spleen or lymph node cells, taken before transplant. The CDR3 protein is CASSAGTSGSQETQYF. DNA for the CDR3: TGTGCCAGCAGCGCCGGGACTAGCGGCTCACAAGAGACCCAGTACTTC.